Listed here are 31 T cell receptor beta chains from one sample, sequenced in a study of Ad26.COV2.S vaccination and SARS-CoV-2 variants. Clones were sequenced by immunoSEQ multiplex PCR, and TCRdb holds only the in-frame ones, with some missing. The data hold about 350,000 clones, with approximately 84% observed a single time. Regarding treatment: about 20 received Ad26.COV2.S at low or high dose, single or two shots; about 5 received placebo; per-sample allocation not given. It was on day 63 after the first vaccine or placebo injection that samples were taken. The specimen was peripheral blood, collected in a trial of Ad26.COV2.S vaccine versus placebo. The receptors originated from a person between 18 and 65 years old who received the Ad26.COV2.S COVID-19 vaccine or a placebo.

Details on this clone: Other DNA sequences of this sample code for an identical CDR3. The chain uses TRBV5-1 and TRBJ2-7, with TRBD1 matching 7 bases. V shed 0 bases and J 0 bases; nucleotides not matched to a gene: 0. Germline CDR1 reads SGHRS; CDR2 reads YFSETQ. The CDR3 is 14 amino acids. CDR3 bases: TGCGCCAGCAGCTTGGGACAGGGCTCCTACGAGCAGTACTTC. This gives the protein CASSLGQGSYEQYF.

This chain connects TRBV6-4 to TRBJ2-2; 7 bases agree with TRBD2. J lost 5 bases, V lost 6 bases, and 3 bases had no gene match. Looked up from germline, CDR1 is MRHNA and CDR2 is SNTAGT. CDR3 length equals 13 residues. CDR3: CASSRGETGELFF. The CDR3 DNA reads as TGTGCCAGCAGCCGGGGGGAAACCGGGGAGCTGTTTTTT.

The V call is TRBV14, the J call TRBJ2-1; 10 bases are a match to TRBD2. This CDR3 region has 16 residues. Per germline, CDR1 SGHDN and CDR2 FVKESK. After removal of 1 base from V and 8 bases from J, the junction contained 8 bases not matched to a gene. The chain's CDR3 is CASSQAGAGGPYEQFF. In nucleotides, the CDR3 is TGTGCCAGCAGCCAAGCAGGAGCGGGAGGGCCCTATGAGCAGTTCTTC.

The J gene is TRBJ2-3, the V gene TRBV5-6; 14 nucleotides agree with TRBD2. The V gene's germline CDR1 is SGHDT and CDR2 YYEEEE. This CDR3 has 16 residues. Trimming cost V 0 bases and J 4 bases; bases outside gene matches: 1. The CDR3 nucleotides are TGTGCCAGCAGCTTGGGGGGACTAGCGGGAGCAGATACGCAGTATTTT. Protein product: CASSLGGLAGADTQYF.

This chain connects TRBV7-9 to TRBJ1-1; no definite D call. Between the trimmed V and J ends, which lost 5 bases and 7 bases, there was a span of 17 bases. Germline V gene data show CDR1 as SEHNR and CDR2 as FQNEAQ (reference sequence). CDR3 length equals 14 residues. The CDR3 nucleotides are TGTGCCAGCAGCGAGGAGGACGGATTACGTGAAGCTTTCTTT. Translated, it gives CASSEEDGLREAFF. The full variable domain, completed using reference TRBV7-9 and TRBJ1-1, is DTGVSQNPRHKITKRGQNVTFRCDPISEHNRLYWYRQTLGQGPEFLTYFQNEAQLEKSRLLSDRFSAERPKGSFSTLEIQRTEQGDSAMYLCASSEEDGLREAFFGQGTRLTVV.

The chain links TRBV2 to TRBJ1-2; TRBD1 aligns across 8 bases. The junction had 4 bases not matched to a gene; V was cut back by 0 bases and J by 4 bases. Per germline, CDR1 SNHLY and CDR2 FYNNEI. The CDR3 has 15 residues. The CDR3 DNA follows: TGTGCCAGCAGTGAAGCGCCTACAGGGGGCTATGGCTACACCTTC. Translated: CASSEAPTGGYGYTF.

The chain uses TRBV6-1 and TRBJ1-5; 10 bases are a match to TRBD1. V lost 10 bases to trimming and J lost 7 bases; unmatched junction nucleotides: 4. The CDR3 loop spans 12 amino acids. In germline, CDR1 is MNHNS, CDR2 SASEGT. The CDR3 region has the DNA TGTGCCATCGGACAGGGGGGCCAGCCCCAGCATTTT. Translation gives CAIGQGGQPQHF.

The chain recombines TRBV2 with TRBJ1-3; D gene ambiguous. V was clipped by 5 bases and J by 0 bases, with 11 bases between them. Germline V gene sequence: CDR1 SNHLY, CDR2 FYNNEI. This CDR3 is 15 amino acids long. The CDR3 DNA is TGTGCCAGCAGTCGGGCGGCGAGCTCTGGAAACACCATATATTTT. This translates into CASSRAASSGNTIYF.

The chain recombines TRBV6-2 or TRBV6-3 with TRBJ2-3; TRBD2 matches at 9 bases. The germline V gene has CDR1 MNHEY and CDR2 SVGEGT. With V trimmed by 2 bases and J by 0 bases, 3 bases remained unmatched. The CDR3 length is 16 residues. The CDR3 loop is CASSYQRGESTDTQYF. CDR3 DNA: TGTGCCAGCAGTTACCAGCGGGGGGAAAGCACAGATACGCAGTATTTT.

The chain recombines TRBV5-1 with TRBJ2-1; the D call may be TRBD1 or TRBD2 (5 bases each). CDR3 length: 17 amino acids. From germline, CDR1 is SGHRS and CDR2 YFSETQ. With 1 base removed from V and 3 bases from J, the gap between germline ends came to 17 bases. The CDR3 is CASSLLILGVSYNEQFF. The CDR3 DNA reads TGCGCCAGCAGCTTGCTTATTCTGGGGGTAAGCTACAATGAGCAGTTCTTC.

The chain employs TRBV9 and TRBJ1-4; D not resolved. Germline CDR1 SGDLS, CDR2 YYNGEE. Trimming left V 2 bases short and J 5 bases short, with 7 bases between. CDR3 length: 13 residues. CDR3 nucleotide sequence: TGTGCCAGCAGCGTGGGAGGAAATGAAAAACTGTTTTTT. This codes for CASSVGGNEKLFF.

V usage is TRBV21-1 and J usage is TRBJ1-5; the table's D gene call, TRBD1, was not cross checked with the DNA. TRBV21-1 is a pseudogene segment. The CDR3 covers 19 residues. CDR3 protein: CASSKEEGEGQPSNQPQHF. CDR3 in DNA: TGTGCCAGCAGCAAAGAAGAGGGAGAAGGACAGCCTAGCAATCAGCCCCAGCATTTT.

On this clone itself: This sample also contains other DNA sequences that code for the same CDR3. The chain couples TRBV18 to TRBJ1-5; D unresolved. This CDR3 has 13 amino acids. V was cut by 2 bases and J by 4 bases, with 6 bases left in between. The germline V gene has CDR1 KGHSH and CDR2 LQKENI. The CDR3 DNA reads as TGTGCCAGCTCACCAGGCGGGAATCAGCCCCAGCATTTT. This codes for CASSPGGNQPQHF.

In this sample, this clone turned up once. This chain uses TRBV28 with TRBJ1-2; no definite D call. Trimming cost V 6 bases and J 8 bases, with 13 bases left between them. The CDR3 loop spans 12 amino acids. The germline gives CDR1 MDHEN, CDR2 SYDVKM. As DNA, the CDR3 is TGTGCCAGCAGCTCGGCCCCTCGGGGCTACACCTTC. This translates into CASSSAPRGYTF.

This chain connects TRBV5-1 to TRBJ2-6, with D unresolved. The V end was cut by 0 bases, the J end by 0 bases, with 16 bases between. Germline V lookup: CDR1 SGHRS, CDR2 YFSETQ. The CDR3 spans 19 residues. CDR3 amino acids: CASSLEAQRPSSGANVLTF. As DNA, the CDR3 is TGCGCCAGCAGCTTGGAGGCACAGCGACCCAGCTCTGGGGCCAACGTCCTGACTTTC. Based on the CDR3 plus reference TRBV5-1 and TRBJ2-6, the full variable domain is KAGVTQTPRYLIKTRGQQVTLSCSPISGHRSVSWYQQTPGQGLQFLFEYFSETQRNKGNFPGRFSGRQFSNSRSEMNVSTLELGDSALYLCASSLEAQRPSSGANVLTFGAGSRLTVL.

The chain joins TRBV18 to TRBJ1-2; a weak D match, TRBD1 (6 bases). The CDR3 has 14 residues. V was pared by 3 bases and J by 4 bases, with 12 bases between. Germline V gives CDR1 KGHSH, CDR2 LQKENI. The CDR3 DNA reads as TGTGCCAGCTCACCCACAGGGCTTACCTATGGCTACACCTTC. This gives the protein CASSPTGLTYGYTF.

Concerning this clone: This sample also contains other DNA sequences that code for the same CDR3. The J gene is TRBJ2-1, the V gene TRBV5-1; D may be TRBD2 (5 bases). Looked up from germline, CDR1 is SGHRS and CDR2 is YFSETQ. The CDR3 consists of 15 residues. Trimming stripped 0 bases from V and 2 bases from J, with 9 bases between. CDR3 region: CASSLDPGTYNEQFF. The CDR3, as DNA: TGCGCCAGCAGCTTGGATCCGGGGACCTACAATGAGCAGTTCTTC.

The chain joins TRBV18 to TRBJ2-1, with D possibly TRBD1 on 6 matching bases. The CDR3 sequence is 16 residues long. Trimming shortened V by 2 bases and J by 3 bases, and 14 bases separated the two germline ends. Germline assignment: CDR1 KGHSH and CDR2 LQKENI. The CDR3 sequence is CASSPNQGLGYNEQFF. CDR3 nucleotides: TGTGCCAGCTCACCAAATCAGGGGTTGGGCTACAATGAGCAGTTCTTC.

The chain carries TRBV6-5 and TRBJ1-5; no definite D call. The CDR3 has 13 amino acids. Trimming cost V 4 bases and J 6 bases, with 10 bases left between them. The germline V gene encodes CDR1 MNHEY and CDR2 SVGAGI. CDR3 bases: TGTGCCAGCAGTTCAGTGGTAATTCAGCCCCAGCATTTT. This codes for CASSSVVIQPQHF.

The chain couples TRBV5-1 to TRBJ2-1; D is perhaps TRBD1 or TRBD2 (5 bases each). This CDR3 has 13 residues. V lost 4 bases, J lost 10 bases, and 15 bases lay in between. The germline gives CDR1 SGHRS, CDR2 YFSETQ. The chain's CDR3 is CASSPGPQEEQFF. The CDR3 DNA is TGCGCCAGCAGCCCGGGACCGCAAGAAGAGCAGTTCTTC.

The rearrangement uses TRBV29-1 and TRBJ1-6; TRBD1 agrees at 10 bases. Germline V gene lookup returns CDR1 SQVTM and CDR2 ANQGSEA. The CDR3 contains 11 residues. Losses at the gene ends were 7 bases for V and 19 bases for J; bases not matched to a gene: 10. The DNA for the CDR3 is TGCAGCGCTAGGACAGGGGGGCTTTCTCACTTT. This gives the protein CSARTGGLSHF.

This clone was seen just once. J is TRBJ1-1 and V is TRBV3-1 (or the pseudogene TRBV3-2); D not resolved. V was shortened by 4 bases and J by 1 base, with 10 bases between the two germline ends. Per germline, CDR1 LGHDT and CDR2 YNNKEL (reference sequence). This CDR3 region has 14 residues. The CDR3 region is CASSLKVKNTEAFF. The DNA of the CDR3 is TGTGCCAGCAGCCTAAAGGTCAAGAACACTGAAGCTTTCTTT.

V usage is TRBV19 and J usage is TRBJ2-3, with 9 bases aligning to TRBD1. This CDR3 has 13 residues. The junction had 3 bases not matched to a gene; V was cut back by 5 bases and J by 6 bases. Germline CDR1 reads LNHDA; CDR2 reads SQIVND (reference sequence). The CDR3 here is CASSGTGRDTQYF. In nucleotides, the CDR3 is TGTGCCAGTAGTGGGACAGGGAGGGATACGCAGTATTTT.

V and J are TRBV7-2 and TRBJ1-2; no clear D. Trimming left V 1 base short and J 8 bases short, with 14 bases between. Per germline, CDR1 SGHTA and CDR2 FQGNSA. The CDR3 length is 14 residues. The CDR3 spells CASSLGERGNGYTF. The CDR3 nucleotides are TGTGCCAGCAGCTTAGGCGAGCGAGGCAACGGCTACACCTTC.

V is TRBV12-3 or TRBV12-4 and J is TRBJ1-2; TRBD1 matches at 11 bases. The CDR3 consists of 12 residues. After removal of 5 bases from V and 8 bases from J, the junction contained 1 base not matched to a gene. This CDR3 is CASSRTGGGYTF. For the CDR3, the DNA is TGTGCCAGCAGTCGGACAGGGGGCGGCTACACCTTC.

The chain uses TRBV5-1 and TRBJ1-2; 9 bases match TRBD1. Trimming cost V 0 bases and J 8 bases; bases outside gene matches: 2. CDR3 size: 13 residues. Germline V gives CDR1 SGHRS, CDR2 YFSETQ. CDR3 in DNA: TGCGCCAGCAGCTTGGGGGACAGGGTGGGCTACACCTTC. Translating it yields CASSLGDRVGYTF.

The chain employs TRBV5-6 and TRBJ2-4; D possibly corresponds to TRBD2 (5 bases). The germline gives CDR1 SGHDT, CDR2 YYEEEE. Trimming took 2 bases from V and 11 from J, leaving 11 bases between them. The CDR3 runs to 12 residues. For the CDR3, the DNA is TGTGCCAGCAGCTTAGCCACGGGGTTTCAGTACTTC. This encodes CASSLATGFQYF.

V is TRBV27 and J is TRBJ2-7; a possible D gene is TRBD2 (6 bases). Trimming pared 1 base from V and 5 bases from J, leaving 18 bases between. The CDR3 loop spans 16 amino acids. CDR1 is MNHEY, CDR2 SMNVEV, per germline (reference sequence). Written as DNA, the CDR3 is TGTGCCAGCAGTTTATTAAGCGGGTTCCCATTACACGAGCAGTACTTC. This translates into CASSLLSGFPLHEQYF.

The rearrangement joins TRBV28 to TRBJ2-7, with 11 bases that match TRBD2. CDR1 is MDHEN, CDR2 SYDVKM, per germline. J was trimmed by 7 bases and V by 6 bases; bases with no gene match: 8. This CDR3 region has 14 residues. CDR3 sequence reads: CASRQTSGVREQYF. Here the CDR3 DNA reads TGTGCCAGCAGGCAGACTAGCGGGGTCCGGGAGCAGTACTTC.

The rearrangement links TRBV28 to TRBJ2-1; tentative D call: TRBD2 (6 bases). Germline V CDR1 and CDR2: MDHEN, SYDVKM. V was cut by 3 bases and J by 0 bases, with 9 bases left in between. CDR3 length: 15 residues. CDR3 DNA: TGTGCCAGCAGTTTTCCGGGGGACTCCTACAATGAGCAGTTCTTC. Translated: CASSFPGDSYNEQFF.

V and J are TRBV7-2 and TRBJ2-2; D remains ambiguous. Trimming stripped 2 bases from V and 0 bases from J, with 7 bases between. The CDR3 is made up of 15 amino acids. Germline CDR1 SGHTA, CDR2 FQGNSA. The DNA of the CDR3 is TGTGCCAGCAGCTTACCAGGAGCGAACACCGGGGAGCTGTTTTTT. This codes for CASSLPGANTGELFF.